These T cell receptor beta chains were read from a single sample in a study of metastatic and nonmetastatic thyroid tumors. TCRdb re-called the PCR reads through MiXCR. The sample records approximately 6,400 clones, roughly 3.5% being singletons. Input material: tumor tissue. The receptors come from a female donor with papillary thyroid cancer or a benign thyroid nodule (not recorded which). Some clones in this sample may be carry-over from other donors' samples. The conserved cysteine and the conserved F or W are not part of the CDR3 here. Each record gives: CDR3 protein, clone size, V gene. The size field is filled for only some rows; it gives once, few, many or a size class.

cdr3_aa: ASSYREGEAF
clone_size: few
v_call: TRBV12-3/TRBV12-4

cdr3_aa: ASSGDRDYEQY
clone_size: medium-sized
v_call: TRBV10-2

cdr3_aa: ASSQVQHFPVNEQF
clone_size: medium-sized
v_call: TRBV14

cdr3_aa: ATRLGQASEQF
clone_size: many
v_call: TRBV25-1

cdr3_aa: ASSLAGGYEQY
clone_size: many
v_call: TRBV7-9

cdr3_aa: ASSFRTSGHEQY
clone_size: medium-sized
v_call: TRBV11-3

cdr3_aa: ASRRGTGSETQY
clone_size: NA
v_call: TRBV19

cdr3_aa: SAWVTPSNTEAF
clone_size: many
v_call: TRBV20-1

cdr3_aa: ASSVDSLNSPLH
clone_size: medium-sized
v_call: TRBV2

cdr3_aa: ASSRLTGDYGYT
clone_size: many
v_call: TRBV14

cdr3_aa: ASSGGTGQEKLF
clone_size: many
v_call: TRBV2

cdr3_aa: ASTDRVSRSNQPQH
clone_size: NA
v_call: TRBV6-2/TRBV6-3

cdr3_aa: ASSDVVGAYEQY
clone_size: NA
v_call: TRBV10-2

cdr3_aa: ASSPGDRTGELF
clone_size: many
v_call: TRBV5-1

cdr3_aa: ASSDRLADSTDTQY
clone_size: medium-sized
v_call: TRBV2

cdr3_aa: ASSLMGASSLYEQY
clone_size: many
v_call: TRBV5-6

cdr3_aa: ASSLEGNNYGYT
clone_size: medium-sized
v_call: TRBV7-3

cdr3_aa: ASSAHLGGKNTEAF
clone_size: many
v_call: TRBV2

cdr3_aa: AVGEDSFYT
clone_size: medium-sized
v_call: TRBV6-1

cdr3_aa: ASSWGQASGDGYT
clone_size: medium-sized
v_call: TRBV12-3/TRBV12-4

cdr3_aa: AARVGRTYEQY
clone_size: medium-sized
v_call: TRBV2

cdr3_aa: ASSDRGGAGANVLT
clone_size: many
v_call: TRBV5-1

cdr3_aa: ASSLKKGKLF
clone_size: medium-sized
v_call: TRBV13

cdr3_aa: SARNPGRGRSDEQF
clone_size: medium-sized
v_call: TRBV20-1

cdr3_aa: ATSRLAGEEQY
clone_size: many
v_call: TRBV15

cdr3_aa: SVVGTGGPGELF
clone_size: many
v_call: TRBV29-1

cdr3_aa: SVEEQGGGYT
clone_size: many
v_call: TRBV29-1

cdr3_aa: ASSEISGGTYEQY
clone_size: many
v_call: TRBV2

cdr3_aa: ASSEGGRGETQY
clone_size: medium-sized
v_call: TRBV2

cdr3_aa: ASRREGLADYEQY
clone_size: many
v_call: TRBV6-1

cdr3_aa: ASSHSGVEAF
clone_size: many
v_call: TRBV4-1

cdr3_aa: ASSGLDPYEQY
clone_size: medium-sized
v_call: TRBV6-1

cdr3_aa: AVNRDSTDTQY
clone_size: many
v_call: TRBV30